This T cell receptor beta chain appears in the sequencing data of a study of T cells in Graves' hyperthyroidism and ophthalmopathy. Between the trimmed V and J ends, which lost 4 bases and 7 bases, there was a span of 11 bases. The CDR3 extends over 13 amino acids. The V gene's germline CDR1 is SEHNR and CDR2 FQNEAQ (reference sequence). Researchers amplified the TCR beta CDR3 regions from RNA transcripts. The HTBI primer set served for first-round RT-PCR of the TCR CDR3. TCRdb itself ran the multiplex PCR reads through MiXCR, one entry per CDR3 protein. The sample shows 750,000 to 950,000 distinct CDR3 sequences, 35% to 45% of them seen only once.

The sequenced sample was blood. This TCR was recovered from a man between 18 and 29 years old with Graves' hyperthyroidism. V and J are TRBV7-9 and TRBJ1-3, with a possible D match to TRBD1 (6 bases). The CDR3 spells CASSSYRVNTIYF. The CDR3 coding sequence is TGTGCCAGCAGCTCCTACAGGGTGAACACCATATATTTT.